The 26 T cell receptor beta chains below come from one sample, sequenced in a study of T-cell reconstitution after alpha-beta-depleted transplantation in children. As it was prepared, the TCRbeta library received unique molecular identifiers. TCRdb itself ran the PCR reads through MiXCR, one entry per CDR3 protein. The table includes about 590,000 distinct CDR3 sequences, 13% detected once. Here the sequenced sample was PBMCs, mostly from graft donor cells, taken 360 days after TCRalphabeta/CD19-depleted stem cell transplant. Receptors originate from a male patient younger than 18 who had a stem cell transplant for acute myeloid leukemia, so the T cells may come from the graft donor.

The genes are TRBV7-2 and TRBJ1-1; D is possibly TRBD1 (6 bases). Germline V gene sequence: CDR1 SGHTA, CDR2 FQGNSA. The length of the CDR3 is 14 residues. Trimming removed 4 bases at V and 6 bases at J, with 15 bases between. The chain's CDR3 is CASSSSPAGAEAFF. The CDR3, as DNA: TGTGCCAGCAGCTCCTCCCCAGCAGGGGCTGAAGCTTTCTTT.

The CDR3 loop is CASSPQGPADEQYF. For the CDR3, the DNA is TGTGCCAGCTCACCACAGGGGCCCGCGGACGAGCAGTACTTC. This rearrangement joins TRBV18 to TRBJ2-7; D is possibly TRBD1 (5 bases). CDR1 and CDR2 (germline): KGHSH, LQKENI. Trimming removed 1 base from V and 5 bases from J, with 12 bases in between. This CDR3 spans 14 amino acids.

The V and J genes are TRBV16 and TRBJ2-7; weak D call: TRBD2 (5 bases). Between the trimmed V and J ends, which lost 3 bases and 7 bases, there was a span of 7 bases. Germline CDR1 is KGHSY and CDR2 is FQNENV. CDR3 size: 11 residues. The CDR3, as DNA: TGTGCCAGCAGCCAGCCGGGGGAGCAGTACTTC. It codes for CASSQPGEQYF.

The V gene is TRBV18, the J gene TRBJ1-5; no definite D call. From germline, CDR1 is KGHSH and CDR2 LQKENI. V was shortened by 1 base and J by 1 base, with 8 bases between the two germline ends. The CDR3 is 15 amino acids. CDR3 nucleotides: TGTGCCAGCTCACCACTAGGGTCAAGCAATCAGCCCCAGCATTTT. This sequence encodes CASSPLGSSNQPQHF.

This clonotype was observed a handful of times. The rearrangement joins TRBV20-1 to TRBJ2-7, with 10 bases aligning to TRBD2. V shed 6 bases and J 1 base; nucleotides not matched to a gene: 12. The V gene's germline CDR1 is DFQATT and CDR2 SNEGSKA (reference sequence). The CDR3 consists of 16 residues. The CDR3: CSANAQREGISYEQYF. The CDR3 DNA sequence: TGCAGTGCGAACGCACAGCGGGAGGGGATTTCCTACGAGCAGTACTTC.

This sequence joins TRBV4-1 and TRBJ2-7, with 9 bases fitting TRBD1. Losses at the gene ends were 3 bases for V and 4 bases for J; bases not matched to a gene: 7. CDR1 is MGHRA, CDR2 YSYEKL, per germline. CDR3 length: 15 amino acids. DNA of the CDR3: TGCGCCAGCAGCCAGGCCGGGACAGGGTTTTACGAGCAGTACTTC. Protein product: CASSQAGTGFYEQYF.

The V gene is TRBV4-3, the J gene TRBJ2-2; 8 nucleotides align to TRBD2. The germline V gene encodes CDR1 LGHNA and CDR2 YSLEER. The CDR3 is 16 residues long. After removal of 0 bases from V and 5 bases from J, the junction contained 5 bases not matched to a gene. The CDR3 region is CASSQEAGGKTGELFF. The DNA for the CDR3 is TGCGCCAGCAGCCAAGAGGCGGGAGGTAAAACCGGGGAGCTGTTTTTT.

This clonotype showed up many times. The chain couples TRBV28 to TRBJ2-3, with 9 bases that match TRBD2. Germline loops: CDR1 MDHEN, CDR2 SYDVKM. With V trimmed by 10 bases and J by 8 bases, 10 bases remained unmatched. The CDR3 is 13 amino acids. The CDR3 coding sequence is TGTGCCATTATCCGAGCGGGAGGAGGTACGCAGTATTTT. It is translated as CAIIRAGGGTQYF.

This rearrangement joins TRBV3-1 to TRBJ2-1; 11 bases are a match to TRBD2. V was pared by 4 bases and J by 0 bases, with 14 bases of the junction left unmatched. There are 20 residues in the CDR3. The germline CDR1 and CDR2 sequences are LGHDT and YNNKEL (reference sequence). This CDR3 is CASSPTDRGLAAPSYNEQFF. Written as DNA, the CDR3 is TGTGCCAGCAGCCCCACCGACAGGGGACTAGCGGCTCCCTCCTACAATGAGCAGTTCTTC.

Only one count was recorded for this clonotype. This chain connects TRBV6-2 or TRBV6-3 to TRBJ2-5, with 8 nucleotides matching TRBD2. The CDR3 consists of 14 residues. Germline V gene sequence: CDR1 MNHEY, CDR2 SVGEGT. The junction had 8 bases not matched to a gene; V was cut back by 6 bases and J by 5 bases. CDR3 coding DNA: TGTGCCAGCAGGGGAGCGGGAGCATTGGAGACCCAGTACTTC. Amino acid sequence: CASRGAGALETQYF.

This clonotype occurred many times. This sequence joins TRBV29-1 and TRBJ2-7, with D perhaps matching TRBD1 (6 bases). Trimming cost V 4 bases and J 2 bases, with 12 bases left between them. CDR3 length: 13 amino acids. Germline V gene lookup returns CDR1 SQVTM and CDR2 ANQGSEA. This chain's CDR3 is CSVGDMPTYEQYF. The CDR3 DNA sequence: TGCAGCGTTGGGGACATGCCGACCTACGAGCAGTACTTC.

This clonotype appeared many times. The rearrangement links TRBV20-1 to TRBJ2-5; 7 bases are shared with TRBD1. The V segment lost 2 bases and the J segment 7 bases; nucleotides outside the gene matches: 7. Germline-derived CDR1 and CDR2 are DFQATT and SNEGSKA (reference sequence). CDR3 size: 13 residues. Here the CDR3 DNA reads TGCAGTGCTAGAAAGGGGGCGCAGGGGACCCAGTACTTC. Amino acids: CSARKGAQGTQYF.

The rearrangement links TRBV20-1 to TRBJ2-7; TRBD2 agrees at 7 bases. Unmatched junction bases numbered 3, after V lost 8 bases and J lost 2 bases. The germline CDR1 and CDR2 sequences are DFQATT and SNEGSKA (reference sequence). The CDR3 has 11 residues. This CDR3 is CSSRGAYEQYF. CDR3 in DNA: TGCAGTTCACGGGGGGCCTACGAGCAGTACTTC.

CDR3: CASSFLSASGASSGGTDTQYF. The CDR3 DNA is TGTGCCAGTAGTTTTCTTTCTGCTAGCGGAGCTTCGTCGGGTGGCACAGATACGCAGTATTTT. The J gene is TRBJ2-3, the V gene TRBV19, with 7 positions matching TRBD2. In germline, CDR1 is LNHDA, CDR2 SQIVND (reference sequence). CDR3 length equals 21 residues. V shed 5 bases, J shed 1 base, and the junction held 24 bases outside the gene matches.

The rearrangement uses TRBV24-1 and TRBJ1-2; D ambiguous. In germline, CDR1 is KGHDR, CDR2 SFDVKD. This CDR3 has 14 residues. V was clipped by 3 bases and J by 4 bases, with 11 bases between them. CDR3 residues: CATSDGGPGYGYTF. The CDR3 DNA reads as TGTGCCACCAGTGATGGAGGTCCAGGCTATGGCTACACCTTC.

This clonotype was seen at least ten times. The rearrangement links TRBV5-1 to TRBJ1-2; a possible D gene is TRBD1 (5 bases). The V gene lost 0 bases and the J gene lost 8 bases, with 20 bases spanning the gap. The V gene's germline CDR1 is SGHRS and CDR2 YFSETQ. The CDR3 has 16 amino acids. The CDR3 sequence is CASSLAAGEGPGGYTF. CDR3 DNA sequence: TGCGCCAGCAGCTTGGCCGCTGGTGAGGGGCCAGGGGGCTACACCTTC. Based on the CDR3 plus reference TRBV5-1 and TRBJ1-2, the full variable domain is KAGVTQTPRYLIKTRGQQVTLSCSPISGHRSVSWYQQTPGQGLQFLFEYFSETQRNKGNFPGRFSGRQFSNSRSEMNVSTLELGDSALYLCASSLAAGEGPGGYTFGSGTRLTVV.

This chain connects TRBV28 to TRBJ2-3; a possible D gene is TRBD1 (6 bases). The CDR3 covers 14 residues. V was cut by 9 bases and J by 6 bases, with 19 bases left in between. Germline V lookup: CDR1 MDHEN, CDR2 SYDVKM. The CDR3 is CASSGGQGSDTQYF. As DNA, the CDR3 is TGTGCCAGTAGTGGGGGCCAAGGGTCCGATACGCAGTATTTT.

The chain joins TRBV28 to TRBJ1-5, with a weak D call TRBD1 (5 bases). The CDR3 covers 15 residues. Trimming shortened V by 6 bases and J by 0 bases, and 12 bases separated the two germline ends. The V gene's germline CDR1 is MDHEN and CDR2 SYDVKM. The CDR3 sequence is CASSGQVYSNQPQHF. CDR3 nucleotide sequence: TGTGCCAGCAGCGGACAAGTCTATAGCAATCAGCCCCAGCATTTT.

This clonotype was seen ten or more times. The chain uses TRBV5-1 and TRBJ2-1; 9 bases map to TRBD2. CDR1 SGHRS and CDR2 YFSETQ come from the germline V gene. CDR3 size: 15 residues. J was trimmed by 6 bases and V by 4 bases; bases with no gene match: 8. The DNA of the CDR3 is TGCGCCAGCAGCCGCAGACTAGCGGACCCCAATGAGCAGTTCTTC. Residues: CASSRRLADPNEQFF.

The chain employs TRBV7-3 and TRBJ2-1; 9 bases align to TRBD2. V lost 5 bases to trimming and J lost 2 bases; unmatched junction nucleotides: 10. The CDR3 is 17 residues long. CDR1 and CDR2 (germline): SGHTA, FQGTGA. The CDR3 bases are TGTGCCAGCAGCCCTAGGACTAGCGAGGGGACCTACAATGAGCAGTTCTTC. Translated: CASSPRTSEGTYNEQFF.

This clonotype was picked up many times. V is TRBV27 and J is TRBJ2-7; D is perhaps TRBD1 (6 bases). This CDR3 spans 13 amino acids. Trimming removed 7 bases at V and 7 bases at J, with 17 bases between. Germline values: CDR1 MNHEY, CDR2 SMNVEV (reference sequence). The CDR3 here is CASKWGLSGEQYF. In DNA form, the CDR3 reads TGTGCCAGCAAATGGGGGCTGTCCGGGGAGCAGTACTTC.

This clonotype was seen at least ten times. CDR3 DNA: TGTGCCAGCAGCTTGGAAAGGGGTGGAGAGACCCAGTACTTC. Translated: CASSLERGGETQYF. The V call is TRBV5-5, the J call TRBJ2-5; tentative D call: TRBD1 (5 bases). The CDR3 is 14 amino acids. Germline V gives CDR1 SGHKS, CDR2 YYEKEE (reference sequence). Trimming pared 0 bases from V and 4 bases from J, leaving 10 bases between.

There are a few counts of this clonotype. V gene TRBV18 combines with J gene TRBJ2-3, with 9 positions matching TRBD2. J gave up 0 bases and V 1 base, and 14 bases lay outside the gene matches. Germline V gives CDR1 KGHSH, CDR2 LQKENI. CDR3 length: 20 residues. The CDR3, as DNA: TGTGCCAGCTCACCACTTAACACACGACTAGCGGATACTAGCACAGATACGCAGTATTTT. It encodes CASSPLNTRLADTSTDTQYF.

At least ten counts were recorded for this clonotype. The J gene is TRBJ2-3, the V gene TRBV28; the match to TRBD2 covers 10 bases. V lost 5 bases to trimming and J lost 2 bases; unmatched junction nucleotides: 1. The CDR3 contains 14 residues. Germline CDR1 is MDHEN and CDR2 is SYDVKM. DNA for the CDR3: TGTGCCAGCAGTCTAGCGGGAGTCACAGATACGCAGTATTTT. Translated, it gives CASSLAGVTDTQYF.

This clonotype occurred many times. The rearrangement links TRBV3-1 to TRBJ2-1, with 7 positions matching TRBD2. J gave up 6 bases and V 0 bases, and 2 bases lay outside the gene matches. The length of the CDR3 is 14 residues. Germline-derived CDR1 and CDR2 are LGHDT and YNNKEL (reference sequence). The CDR3 protein is CASSQEASGNEQFF. CDR3 nucleotide sequence: TGTGCCAGCAGCCAAGAGGCTAGCGGCAATGAGCAGTTCTTC.

This clonotype occurred many times. V is TRBV9 and J is TRBJ2-7; 12 bases align to TRBD2. The CDR3 runs 17 residues. V shed 0 bases and J 10 bases; nucleotides not matched to a gene: 14. Germline CDR1 is SGDLS and CDR2 is YYNGEE. This CDR3 reads CASSVAPGETSGSGQYF. In DNA form, the CDR3 reads TGTGCCAGCAGCGTAGCCCCGGGCGAGACTAGCGGGAGCGGCCAGTACTTC.